The rows below give T cell receptor beta chains drawn from one sample of a study of T cell responses to AZD1222 COVID-19 vaccine. Clones were sequenced by immunoSEQ multiplex PCR, and TCRdb holds only the in-frame ones, with some missing. The sample comprises about 150,000 clones, about 89% of which are singletons, and just over 5% rests with the top ten. The sequencing here drew on peripheral blood, taken on day 0 of AZD1222 vaccination. The receptors were gathered from an adult in good health. Both conserved end residues are part of each CDR3. A D gene is named only where the DNA matches it firmly. Clone size is shown for a subset of rows, as once, few, many or a class of expanded clone.

clone size | CDR3 length | D gene | J gene | V gene | CDR3 protein | CDR3 DNA
- | 14 | - | TRBJ1-1 | TRBV18 | CASSRGAMNTEAFF | TGTGCCAGCTCACGAGGGGCCATGAACACTGAAGCTTTCTTT
- | 14 | - | TRBJ1-4 | TRBV19 | CASSLQGIGEKLFF | TGTGCCAGTAGTCTCCAGGGAATAGGTGAAAAACTGTTTTTT
once | 13 | - | TRBJ1-1 | TRBV5-4 | CASSSDLNTEAFF | TGTGCCAGCAGCTCGGACCTGAACACTGAAGCTTTCTTT
- | 13 | - | TRBJ2-3 | TRBV28 | CASSFSDRDTQYF | TGTGCCAGCAGTTTCTCGGACCGAGATACGCAGTATTTT
- | 13 | - | TRBJ2-7 | TRBV29-1 | CSVVPQGPYEQYF | TGCAGCGTTGTCCCCCAGGGGCCCTACGAGCAGTACTTC
- | 15 | - | TRBJ2-2 | TRBV11-3 | CASSPSRARTGELFF | TGTGCCAGCAGCCCCTCACGGGCCCGAACCGGGGAGCTGTTTTTT
- | 15 | - | TRBJ1-4 | TRBV6-5 | CASSYSVTTNEKLFF | TGTGCCAGCAGTTACTCAGTGACAACTAATGAAAAACTGTTTTTT
once | 14 | - | TRBJ1-1 | TRBV10-1 | CASTVDGLNTEAFF | TGCGCCAGCACTGTGGACGGATTGAACACTGAAGCTTTCTTT
- | 19 | - | TRBJ2-1 | TRBV5-4 | CASSTGTPTPRSSYNEQFF | TGTGCCAGCAGTACAGGGACACCGACACCCAGGAGCTCCTACAATGAGCAGTTCTTC
- | 14 | - | TRBJ2-4 | TRBV5-1 | CASSLQGGENIQYF | TGCGCCAGCAGCTTACAGGGAGGGGAAAACATTCAGTACTTC
- | 14 | - | TRBJ2-2 | TRBV4-2 | CASSQGGEPGELFF | TGTGCCAGCAGCCAAGGGGGAGAGCCCGGGGAGCTGTTTTTT
- | 13 | - | TRBJ1-1 | TRBV12-3/TRBV12-4 | CASSFYPHTEAFF | TGTGCCAGCAGTTTTTACCCTCACACTGAAGCTTTCTTT
- | 15 | TRBD1 | TRBJ2-7 | TRBV7-6 | CASSLGTGLGQVQYF | TGTGCCAGCAGCTTAGGGACAGGGCTCGGACAGGTGCAGTACTTC
- | 11 | - | TRBJ1-2 | TRBV29-1 | CSVVLNYGYTF | TGCAGCGTTGTTCTGAACTATGGCTACACCTTC
- | 12 | - | TRBJ2-7 | TRBV29-1 | CSVTDNRYEQYF | TGCAGCGTAACGGACAACCGCTACGAGCAGTACTTC
once | 14 | TRBD1 | TRBJ1-1 | TRBV5-1 | CASSSIDRADKAFF | TGCGCCAGCAGCTCAATTGACAGGGCCGACAAAGCTTTCTTT
- | 14 | TRBD1 | TRBJ2-7 | TRBV7-8 | CASSRRDRDYEQYF | TGTGCCAGCAGCCGAAGGGACAGAGACTACGAGCAGTACTTC